This TCR beta chain was sequenced during a study of T cells in narcolepsy. Study information: Donors had narcolepsy type 1 or type 2, or were healthy controls. Findings and limits, study-wide: Same-patient CSF and blood CD4+ T cell clonotypes included HCRT-specific and TRIB2-specific autoreactive ones. Autoreactive clonotypes reportedly recurred in blood of same and different patients, not controls. No autoreactive T cell clone sequences appeared in some memory CD4+ repertoires.

The data were produced by immunoSEQ multiplex PCR, yet TCRdb's version contains in-frame clones alone and is incomplete. The sample shows tens of thousands of clones, approximately 85% of them seen only once. Details on this clone: Its specificity is unknown.

V was pared by 2 bases and J by 2 bases, with 16 bases between. This CDR3 has 17 residues. CDR1 is SGHTA, CDR2 FQGTGA, per germline. This chain uses TRBV7-3 with TRBJ2-1; perhaps TRBD2 as D (6 bases). The sequence was obtained from a human donor with narcolepsy. Sequencing was done on a sample of CD45RA- memory CD4+ T cells from PBMCs. CDR3 residues: CASSLPRGAGTYNEQFF. CDR3 coding DNA: TGTGCCAGCAGCTTACCCCGGGGCGCGGGAACCTACAATGAGCAGTTCTTC.